The 4 T cell receptor beta chains presented below share a single source sample, sequenced in a study of CD8 T cells in Susac syndrome. Random hexamers served to reverse transcribe roughly 0.5 to 1 ug RNA. One entry per CDR3 protein, called by TCRdb with MiXCR from the immunoSEQ multiplex PCR reads. The sample includes around 130,000 distinct CDR3 sequences, 90% to 95% of them seen just once. The sequenced material came from CD4+ T cells from PBMCs. The origin of the receptors is a human donor with multiple sclerosis.

Only a few counts were recorded for this clonotype. The chain employs TRBV6-1 and TRBJ1-1; 8 bases match TRBD1. Germline-derived CDR1 and CDR2 are MNHNS and SASEGT. Losses at the gene ends were 6 bases for V and 11 bases for J; bases not matched to a gene: 5. This CDR3 region has 11 residues. DNA of the CDR3: TGTGCCAGCAGCCAGACAGGGGTGGCTTTCTTT. As protein: CASSQTGVAFF.

The chain uses TRBV29-1 and TRBJ2-7; 11 nucleotides line up with TRBD1. This CDR3 is 14 amino acids long. Germline trimming cut 7 bases from V and 2 bases from J; bases unmatched to any gene: 7. CDR1 and CDR2 (germline): SQVTM, ANQGSEA. In DNA, the CDR3 is TGCAGCGCCCTCGGGACAGGGGGGACCTACGAGCAGTACTTC. It codes for CSALGTGGTYEQYF.

The chain has TRBV20-1 and TRBJ1-2; D is unresolved. This CDR3 region has 12 residues. CDR1 is DFQATT and CDR2 is SNEGSKA in the germline V gene (reference sequence). Trimming pared 4 bases from V and 2 bases from J, leaving 8 bases between. CDR3 region: CSANTLNYGYTF. The DNA for the CDR3 is TGCAGTGCTAATACCCTAAACTATGGCTACACCTTC.

A single count supports this clonotype. The chain joins TRBV29-1 to TRBJ2-7, with 7 bases fitting TRBD1. V lost 0 bases, J lost 3 bases, and 5 bases stayed unmatched. The CDR3 has 14 amino acids. Germline V gene sequence: CDR1 SQVTM, CDR2 ANQGSEA. The CDR3 reads CSVEDRDRSYEQYF. As DNA, the CDR3 is TGCAGCGTTGAAGATCGGGACAGAAGCTACGAGCAGTACTTC.